These T cell receptor beta chains were read from a single sample in a study of blood T cell repertoires in COVID-19. The data were produced by immunoSEQ multiplex PCR, yet TCRdb's version contains in-frame clones alone and is incomplete. The sample includes roughly 380,000 clones, over 75% of them seen just once. The specimen sequenced was PBMCs or T cells enriched from blood (not recorded which). Receptor source: a young woman who had recovered from COVID-19. Each CDR3 is given with its conserved first and last residue. A D gene is named only where the DNA matches it firmly. Where a row states a size, it is once, few, many or the class of an expanded clone; other rows omit it.

J gene | V gene | clone size | D gene | CDR3 DNA | CDR3 protein
TRBJ2-1 | TRBV5-1 | - | - | TGCGCCAGCAGCTTGTCTTCCTACAATGAGCAGTTCTTC | CASSLSSYNEQFF
TRBJ1-5 | TRBV9 | - | - | TGTGCCAGCAGCGTAGAGGGAGGAAATCAGCCCCAGCATTTT | CASSVEGGNQPQHF
TRBJ2-5 | TRBV10-3 | - | TRBD2 | TGTGCCATCAGTCCAGGACTAGCGGGAGGCCTATTTCAAGAGACCCAGTACTTC | CAISPGLAGGLFQETQYF
TRBJ2-7 | TRBV7-8 | - | - | TGTGCCAGCAGCTTAGGGGACATCTCCTACGAGCAGTACTTC | CASSLGDISYEQYF
TRBJ1-2 | TRBV7-9 | - | - | TGTGCCAGCAGCTTAGAGTCTATAGAGGGCTACACCTTC | CASSLESIEGYTF
TRBJ1-2 | TRBV20-1 | once | TRBD1 | TGCAGTGCTAGTGATAGCGGACAGGGGCGAGGCTACACCTTC | CSASDSGQGRGYTF
TRBJ1-2 | TRBV12-3/TRBV12-4 | - | - | TGTGCCAGCAGTTTGGGCAGCGGCTACACCTTC | CASSLGSGYTF
TRBJ1-5 | TRBV5-8 | once | TRBD1 | TGTGCCAGCAGCTTCCGGGCAGGGGGAGGCAATCAGCCCCAGCATTTT | CASSFRAGGGNQPQHF
TRBJ2-3 | TRBV20-1 | once | - | TGCAGTGCTAGTGGAAGGCGGGCCCCGCCAGATACGCAGTATTTT | CSASGRRAPPDTQYF
TRBJ1-6 | TRBV28 | - | - | TGTGCCAGCAGGTGGTCGACAGGATATAATTCACCCCTCCACTTT | CASRWSTGYNSPLHF
TRBJ2-2 | TRBV2 | - | TRBD1 | TGTGCCAGAAAAGACAGGGCCGGGGAGCTGTTTTTT | CARKDRAGELFF
TRBJ2-5 | TRBV6-1 | - | - | TGTGCCAGCAGTGAAGTGAGTGGGACCCAGTACTTC | CASSEVSGTQYF
TRBJ2-7 | TRBV28 | - | - | TGTGCCAGCAGTCCTTACAATCAGGGATACGAGCAGTACTTC | CASSPYNQGYEQYF
TRBJ1-1 | TRBV14 | - | - | TGTGCCAGCAGCCAGAATCCCAGGGAAGCTTTCTTT | CASSQNPREAFF
TRBJ1-2 | TRBV11-2 | - | - | TGTGCCAGCAGCTTAGGAGGGGGGGCCCAGGTTACCTTC | CASSLGGGAQVTF
TRBJ1-2 | TRBV3-1/TRBV3-2 | few | TRBD1 | TGTGCCAGCAGGGACAGGACCGAGTATGGCTACACCTTC | CASRDRTEYGYTF
TRBJ1-3 | TRBV19 | once | TRBD1 | TGTGCCAGTAGTACACCGCGACAGGGAATTATCGGAAACACCATATATTTT | CASSTPRQGIIGNTIYF
TRBJ2-1 | TRBV4-1 | once | TRBD2 | TGCGCCAGCAGCCAAGGTTATAGCGGGAGAGGAAATGAGCAGTTCTTC | CASSQGYSGRGNEQFF
TRBJ2-1 | TRBV28 | - | - | TGTGCCAGCACCTTAGGGGGATCCAGCTCCTACAATGAGCAGTTCTTC | CASTLGGSSSYNEQFF
TRBJ1-6 | TRBV28 | - | - | TGTGCCAGCACCTCCGGGGGGGATAATTCACCCCTCCACTTT | CASTSGGDNSPLHF
TRBJ1-2 | TRBV18 | - | TRBD1 | TGTGCCAGCTCACCAGGCCTAACAGGGGCCTATGGCTACACCTTC | CASSPGLTGAYGYTF
TRBJ2-2 | TRBV2 | - | TRBD2 | TGTGCCAGCAGTGGACTAGCGGGGGGGCCGGGGTTCGGGGAGCTGTTTTTT | CASSGLAGGPGFGELFF
TRBJ2-1 | TRBV19 | - | TRBD2 | TGTGCCAGTAGTATGGCCCCCAGACTAGCGGGTTCTCCCTACAATGAGCAGTTCTTC | CASSMAPRLAGSPYNEQFF
TRBJ2-1 | TRBV28 | - | - | TGTGCCAGCAGTTCCCCGCACGTAGAGGGTGAGCAGTTCTTC | CASSSPHVEGEQFF
TRBJ2-3 | TRBV5-1 | - | - | TGCGCCAGCAGCGAGCGGGGCACAGATACGCAGTATTTT | CASSERGTDTQYF